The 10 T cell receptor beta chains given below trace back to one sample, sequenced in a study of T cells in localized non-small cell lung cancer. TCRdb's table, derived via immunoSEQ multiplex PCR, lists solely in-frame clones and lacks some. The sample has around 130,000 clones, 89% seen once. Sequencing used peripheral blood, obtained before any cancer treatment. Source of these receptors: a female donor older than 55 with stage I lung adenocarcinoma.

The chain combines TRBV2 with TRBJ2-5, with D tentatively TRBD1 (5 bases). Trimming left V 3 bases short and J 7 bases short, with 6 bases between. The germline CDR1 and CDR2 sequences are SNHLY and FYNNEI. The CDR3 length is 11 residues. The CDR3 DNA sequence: TGTGCCAGCAGTGAGGGGCGGACCCAGTACTTC. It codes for CASSEGRTQYF.

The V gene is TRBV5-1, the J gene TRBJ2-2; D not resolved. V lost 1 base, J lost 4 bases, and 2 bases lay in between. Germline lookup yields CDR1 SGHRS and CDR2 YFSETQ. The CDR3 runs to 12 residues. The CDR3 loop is CASSLSTGELFF. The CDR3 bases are TGCGCCAGCAGCTTGAGCACCGGGGAGCTGTTTTTT.

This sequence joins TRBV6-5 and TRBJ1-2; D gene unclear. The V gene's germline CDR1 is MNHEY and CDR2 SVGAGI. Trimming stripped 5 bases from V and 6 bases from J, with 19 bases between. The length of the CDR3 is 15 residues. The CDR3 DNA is TGTGCCAGCAGTCGGGGAACCTCGATTAAGAATGGCTACACCTTC. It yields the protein CASSRGTSIKNGYTF.

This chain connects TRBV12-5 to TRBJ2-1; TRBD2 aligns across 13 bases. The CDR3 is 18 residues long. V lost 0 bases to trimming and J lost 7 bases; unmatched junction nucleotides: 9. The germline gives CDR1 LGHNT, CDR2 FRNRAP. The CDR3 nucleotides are TGTGCTAGTGGTTTGGTAGTCTTGGGGACTAGCGGGATGAATGAGCAGTTCTTC. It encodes CASGLVVLGTSGMNEQFF.

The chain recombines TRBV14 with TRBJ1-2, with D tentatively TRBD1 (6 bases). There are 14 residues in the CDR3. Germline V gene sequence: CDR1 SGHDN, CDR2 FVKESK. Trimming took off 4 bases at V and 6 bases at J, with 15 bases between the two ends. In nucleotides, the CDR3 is TGTGCCAGCAGCCGTGACAGGTGGACGGATGGCTACACCTTC. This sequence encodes CASSRDRWTDGYTF.

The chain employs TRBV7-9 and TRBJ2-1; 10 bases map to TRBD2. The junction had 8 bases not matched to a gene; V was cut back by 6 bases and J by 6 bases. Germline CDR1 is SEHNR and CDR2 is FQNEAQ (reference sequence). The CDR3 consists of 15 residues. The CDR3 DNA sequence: TGTGCCAGCAGTCCCGGTACTAGCGGGATCAATGAGCAGTTCTTC. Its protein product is CASSPGTSGINEQFF.

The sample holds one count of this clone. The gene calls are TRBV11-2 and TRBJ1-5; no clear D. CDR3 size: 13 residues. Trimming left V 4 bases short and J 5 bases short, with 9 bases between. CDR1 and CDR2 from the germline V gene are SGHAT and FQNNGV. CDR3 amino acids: CASSSKFDQPQHF. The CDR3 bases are TGTGCCAGCAGCTCCAAGTTCGATCAGCCCCAGCATTTT.

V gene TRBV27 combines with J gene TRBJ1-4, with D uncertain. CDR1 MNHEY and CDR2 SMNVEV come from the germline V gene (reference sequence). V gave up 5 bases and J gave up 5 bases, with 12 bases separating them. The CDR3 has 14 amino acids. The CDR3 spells CASSGSSLNEKLFF. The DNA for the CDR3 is TGTGCCAGCAGTGGGTCCTCCCTCAATGAAAAACTGTTTTTT.

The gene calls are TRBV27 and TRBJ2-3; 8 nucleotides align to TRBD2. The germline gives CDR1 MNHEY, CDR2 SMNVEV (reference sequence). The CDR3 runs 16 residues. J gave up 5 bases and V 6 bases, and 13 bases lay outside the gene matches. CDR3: CASRPTGTRILDTQYF. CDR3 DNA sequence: TGTGCCAGCAGGCCAACCGGGACTAGGATTTTAGATACGCAGTATTTT.

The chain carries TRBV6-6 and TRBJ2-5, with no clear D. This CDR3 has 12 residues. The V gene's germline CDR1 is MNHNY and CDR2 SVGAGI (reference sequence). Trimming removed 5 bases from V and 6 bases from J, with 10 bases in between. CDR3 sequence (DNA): TGTGCCAGCAGTAATAAGGGAAAGACCCAGTACTTC. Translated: CASSNKGKTQYF.